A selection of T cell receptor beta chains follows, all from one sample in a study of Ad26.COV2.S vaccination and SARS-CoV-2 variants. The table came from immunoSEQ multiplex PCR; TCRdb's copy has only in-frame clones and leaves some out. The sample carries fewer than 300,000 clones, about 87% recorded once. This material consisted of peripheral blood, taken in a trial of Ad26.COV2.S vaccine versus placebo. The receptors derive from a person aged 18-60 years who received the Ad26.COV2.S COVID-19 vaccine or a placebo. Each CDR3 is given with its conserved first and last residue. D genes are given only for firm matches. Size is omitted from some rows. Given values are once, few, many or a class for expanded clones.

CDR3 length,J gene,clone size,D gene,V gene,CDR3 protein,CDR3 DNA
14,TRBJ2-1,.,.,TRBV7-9,CASSLDWASNEQFF,TGTGCCAGCAGCTTAGATTGGGCTTCCAATGAGCAGTTCTTC
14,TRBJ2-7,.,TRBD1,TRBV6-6,CASRLGQGFYEQYF,TGTGCCAGCAGACTCGGACAGGGATTCTACGAGCAGTACTTC
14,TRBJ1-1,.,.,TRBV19,CASSPRALNTEAFF,TGTGCCAGTAGTCCCCGGGCCCTGAACACTGAAGCTTTCTTT
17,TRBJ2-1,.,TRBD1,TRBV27,CASSDNFRDSVYNEQFF,TGTGCCAGCAGTGACAACTTCCGGGACAGTGTATACAATGAGCAGTTCTTC
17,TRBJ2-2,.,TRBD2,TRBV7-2,CASSLVGGGGNTGELFF,TGTGCCAGCAGCTTAGTCGGCGGGGGTGGGAACACCGGGGAGCTGTTTTTT
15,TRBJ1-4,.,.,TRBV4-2,CASSQDDEGNEKLFF,TGTGCCAGCAGCCAAGACGATGAGGGGAATGAAAAACTGTTTTTT
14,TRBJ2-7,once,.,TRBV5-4,CASSLGGAPYEQYF,TGTGCCAGCAGCTTGGGCGGGGCCCCCTACGAGCAGTACTTC
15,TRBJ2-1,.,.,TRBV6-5,CASSPRGRTYNEQFF,TGTGCCAGCAGCCCCCGGGGACGGACCTACAATGAGCAGTTCTTC
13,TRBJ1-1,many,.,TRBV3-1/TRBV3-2,CASSQGGNTEAFF,TGTGCCAGCAGCCAAGGGGGGAACACTGAAGCTTTCTTT
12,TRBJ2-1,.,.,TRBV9,CASSVAGNEQFF,TGTGCCAGCAGCGTTGCTGGGAATGAGCAGTTCTTC
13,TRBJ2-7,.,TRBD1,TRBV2,CASIRDRRLILYF,TGTGCCAGTATCCGGGACAGGAGGCTTATTCTGTACTTC
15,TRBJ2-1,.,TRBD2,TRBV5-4,CASSTSVGLAAQQFF,TGTGCCAGCAGCACCTCGGTGGGGCTAGCGGCCCAGCAGTTCTTC
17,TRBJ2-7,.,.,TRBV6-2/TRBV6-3,CASSYSSRGGVSYEQYF,TGTGCCAGCAGTTACTCGAGTCGGGGCGGGGTATCCTACGAGCAGTACTTC
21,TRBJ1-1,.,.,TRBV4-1,CASSQVGLARAETRRSAEAFF,TGCGCCAGCAGCCAAGTAGGATTAGCAAGGGCGGAAACTAGACGCTCGGCTGAAGCTTTCTTT
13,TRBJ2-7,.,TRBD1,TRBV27,CASKGQGSYEQYF,TGTGCCAGCAAGGGACAGGGCTCCTACGAGCAGTACTTC
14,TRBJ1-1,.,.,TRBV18,CASSPARANTEAFF,TGTGCCAGCTCACCAGCCAGGGCGAACACTGAAGCTTTCTTT
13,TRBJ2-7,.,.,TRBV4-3,CASSQGVGYEQYF,TGCGCCAGCAGCCAAGGAGTTGGGTACGAGCAGTACTTC
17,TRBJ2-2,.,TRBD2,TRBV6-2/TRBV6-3,CASSYSSSGGANGELFF,TGTGCCAGCAGTTACTCCAGTAGCGGGGGGGCAAACGGGGAGCTGTTTTTT
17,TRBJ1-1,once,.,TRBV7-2,CASSLDGPPGMNTEAFF,TGTGCCAGCAGCTTAGATGGACCGCCTGGGATGAACACTGAAGCTTTCTTT
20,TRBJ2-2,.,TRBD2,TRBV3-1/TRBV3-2,CASSQQQGSSGGPNTGELFF,TGTGCCAGCAGCCAACAACAAGGGAGTAGCGGGGGCCCAAACACCGGGGAGCTGTTTTTT
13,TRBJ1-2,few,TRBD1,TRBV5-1,CASSTGTGVGYTF,TGCGCCAGCAGCACCGGGACAGGCGTAGGCTACACCTTC
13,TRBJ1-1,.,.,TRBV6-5,CASSYRGNTEAFF,TGTGCCAGCAGTTACCGGGGTAACACTGAAGCTTTCTTT
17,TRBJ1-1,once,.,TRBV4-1,CASSQEVAAGMNTEAFF,TGCGCCAGCAGCCAAGAAGTCGCGGCAGGGATGAACACTGAAGCTTTCTTT
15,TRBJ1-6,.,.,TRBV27,CASSLEDGWNSPLHF,TGTGCCAGCAGTCTCGAGGACGGATGGAATTCACCCCTCCACTTT
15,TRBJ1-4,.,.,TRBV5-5,CASSYTGLGNEKLFF,TGTGCCAGCAGCTACACAGGGTTAGGTAATGAAAAACTGTTTTTT
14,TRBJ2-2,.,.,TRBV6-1,CASSEAQVPGELFF,TGTGCCAGCAGTGAAGCGCAGGTGCCCGGGGAGCTGTTTTTT
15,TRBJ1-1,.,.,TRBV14,CASSLLDRPLTEAFF,TGTGCCAGCAGCCTCCTAGACAGGCCGCTCACTGAAGCTTTCTTT
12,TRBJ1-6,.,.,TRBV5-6,CASGQWGAALHF,TGTGCCAGCGGCCAGTGGGGGGCAGCCCTCCACTTT
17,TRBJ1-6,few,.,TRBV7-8,CASSSRLIGSYNSPLHF,TGTGCCAGCAGCTCCCGTTTAATCGGCTCCTATAATTCACCCCTCCACTTT
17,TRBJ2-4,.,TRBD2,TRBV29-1,CSVEVGGSTVTKNIQYF,TGCAGCGTTGAAGTGGGGGGGTCGACGGTAACCAAAAACATTCAGTACTTC
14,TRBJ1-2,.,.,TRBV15,CATSSLGTANGYTF,TGTGCCACCAGCAGTCTCGGGACTGCCAATGGCTACACCTTC
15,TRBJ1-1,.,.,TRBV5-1,CASSLSGVRNTEAFF,TGCGCCAGCAGCTTGTCTGGGGTTAGGAACACTGAAGCTTTCTTT
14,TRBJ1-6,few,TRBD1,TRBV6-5,CASRIDRGHSPLHF,TGTGCCAGCAGAATCGACAGGGGCCATTCACCCCTCCACTTT
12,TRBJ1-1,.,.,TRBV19,CASDQGNTEAFF,TGTGCCAGTGATCAAGGGAACACTGAAGCTTTCTTT
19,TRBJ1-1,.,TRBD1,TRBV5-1,CASSPLGRQGRGVNTEAFF,TGCGCCAGCAGCCCGTTGGGGAGACAGGGGAGAGGAGTGAACACTGAAGCTTTCTTT
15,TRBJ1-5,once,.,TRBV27,CASSFAGGGGQPQHF,TGTGCCAGCAGTTTTGCGGGAGGGGGGGGTCAGCCCCAGCATTTT
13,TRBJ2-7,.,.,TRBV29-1,CSATSPRSYEQYF,TGCAGCGCAACTAGTCCGAGGTCTTACGAGCAGTACTTC
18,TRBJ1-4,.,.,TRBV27,CASSLVPEVQATNEKLFF,TGTGCCAGCAGTTTAGTGCCTGAGGTACAAGCAACTAATGAAAAACTGTTTTTT
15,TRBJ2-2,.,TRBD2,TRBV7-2,CAIRPGTSTTGELFF,TGTGCCATCCGACCCGGGACTAGCACGACCGGGGAGCTGTTTTTT
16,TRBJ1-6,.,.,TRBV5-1,CASSLVAQGGNSPLHF,TGCGCCAGCAGCTTGGTGGCACAGGGAGGGAATTCACCCCTCCACTTT
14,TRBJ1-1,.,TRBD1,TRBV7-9,CASSADRGSTEAFF,TGTGCCAGCAGCGCGGACAGGGGAAGCACTGAAGCTTTCTTT
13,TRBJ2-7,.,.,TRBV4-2,CASSQEGGVEQYF,TGTGCCAGCAGCCAAGAAGGGGGGGTCGAGCAGTACTTC
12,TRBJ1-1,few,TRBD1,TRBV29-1,CSVERDSKTAFF,TGCAGCGTTGAGAGGGACAGCAAAACGGCTTTCTTT
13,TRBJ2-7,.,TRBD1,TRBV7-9,CASTGDRVYEQYF,TGTGCCAGCACCGGGGACAGGGTTTACGAGCAGTACTTC
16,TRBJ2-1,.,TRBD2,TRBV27,CASSLLLAGVGHEQFF,TGTGCCAGCAGTTTATTACTAGCGGGGGTTGGGCATGAGCAGTTCTTC
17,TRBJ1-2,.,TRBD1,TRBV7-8,CASNIGRFIGQDYGYTF,TGTGCCAGCAACATAGGGAGGTTTATTGGACAGGACTATGGCTACACCTTC
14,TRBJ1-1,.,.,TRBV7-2,CASSLRMTSGGAFF,TGTGCCAGCAGCTTAAGAATGACTTCTGGAGGGGCTTTCTTT
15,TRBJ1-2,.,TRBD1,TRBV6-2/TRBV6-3,CASSDVDGGGNGYTF,TGTGCCAGCAGTGACGTGGATGGAGGGGGCAATGGCTACACCTTC
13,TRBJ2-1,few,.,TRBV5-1,CASSPVANNEQFF,TGCGCCAGCAGCCCGGTGGCTAACAATGAGCAGTTCTTC
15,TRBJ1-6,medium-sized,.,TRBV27,CASSPGTSYNSPLHF,TGTGCCAGCAGTCCCGGGACAAGTTATAATTCACCCCTCCACTTT